Reported below is one T cell receptor (beta chain). Its antigen is not identified. A FACSAria was used to sort CD4+ and CD8+ T cells. These cells came from PBMCs. The data belong to a study of CD8+ T cells in alopecia areata. Regarding the study as a whole: Scalp samples also contribute reads from the resident alphabeta T cells found in normal skin.

RNA was isolated and reverse transcribed to cDNA, the sequencing template. The assay was immunoSEQ multiplex PCR, and TCRdb's table has in-frame clones only and misses some. The table shows around 160,000 clones, with 45% to 60% occurring only once. Germline values: CDR1 SNHLY, CDR2 FYNNEI. This CDR3 is built from 14 residues. The V and J ends lost 8 bases and 3 bases respectively, with 16 bases between them. The sequencing input was CD4+ T cells sorted from blood. This chain links TRBV2 with TRBJ2-5, with D hard to call. This TCR was recovered from a human donor with alopecia areata. The CDR3 bases are TGTGCCAGCTCTTGGCTCGTGCAGGAAGAGACCCAGTACTTC. This codes for CASSWLVQEETQYF.